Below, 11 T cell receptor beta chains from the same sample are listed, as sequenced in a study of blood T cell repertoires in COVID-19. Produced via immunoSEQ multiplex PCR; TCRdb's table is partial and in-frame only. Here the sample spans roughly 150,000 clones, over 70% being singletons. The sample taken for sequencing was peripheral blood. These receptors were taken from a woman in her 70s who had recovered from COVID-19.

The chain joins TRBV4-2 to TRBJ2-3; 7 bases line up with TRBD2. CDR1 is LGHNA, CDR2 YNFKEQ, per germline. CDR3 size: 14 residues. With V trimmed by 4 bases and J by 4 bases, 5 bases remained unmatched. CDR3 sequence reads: CASSRLGGADTQYF. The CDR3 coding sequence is TGTGCCAGCAGCCGTTTGGGGGGGGCAGATACGCAGTATTTT.

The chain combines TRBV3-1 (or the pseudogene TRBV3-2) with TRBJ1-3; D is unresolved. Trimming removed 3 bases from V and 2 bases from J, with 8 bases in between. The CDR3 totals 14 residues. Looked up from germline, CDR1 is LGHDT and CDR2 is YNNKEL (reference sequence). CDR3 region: CASSQRGTGNTIYF. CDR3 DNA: TGTGCCAGCAGCCAGCGGGGTACTGGAAACACCATATATTTT.

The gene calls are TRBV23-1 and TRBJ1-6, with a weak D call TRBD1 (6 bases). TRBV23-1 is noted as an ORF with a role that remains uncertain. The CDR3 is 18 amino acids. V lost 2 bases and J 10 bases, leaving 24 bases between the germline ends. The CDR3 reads CASSQTEATQGFSSPLHF. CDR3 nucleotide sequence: TGCGCCAGCAGTCAAACCGAAGCTACTCAGGGGTTCTCCTCACCCCTCCACTTT.

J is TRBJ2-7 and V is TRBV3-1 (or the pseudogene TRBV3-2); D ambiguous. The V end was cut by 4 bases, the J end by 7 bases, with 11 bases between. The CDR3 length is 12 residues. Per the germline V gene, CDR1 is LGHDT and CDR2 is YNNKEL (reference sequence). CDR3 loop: CASSPDDAEQYF. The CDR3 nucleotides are TGTGCCAGCAGCCCCGATGATGCGGAGCAGTACTTC.

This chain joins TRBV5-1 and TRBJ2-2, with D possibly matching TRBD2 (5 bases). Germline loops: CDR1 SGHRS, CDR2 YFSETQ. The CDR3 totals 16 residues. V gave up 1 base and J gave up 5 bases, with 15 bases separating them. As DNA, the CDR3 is TGCGCCAGCAGCTTGTCCGACCCCGGCGGGACCGGGGAGCTGTTTTTT. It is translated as CASSLSDPGGTGELFF.

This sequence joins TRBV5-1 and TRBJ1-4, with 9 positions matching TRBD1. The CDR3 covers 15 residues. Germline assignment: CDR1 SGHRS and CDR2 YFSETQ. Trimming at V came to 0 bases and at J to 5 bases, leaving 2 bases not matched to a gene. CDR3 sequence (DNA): TGCGCCAGCAGCTTGGGGGGACAGGGAAATGAAAAACTGTTTTTT. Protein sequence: CASSLGGQGNEKLFF.

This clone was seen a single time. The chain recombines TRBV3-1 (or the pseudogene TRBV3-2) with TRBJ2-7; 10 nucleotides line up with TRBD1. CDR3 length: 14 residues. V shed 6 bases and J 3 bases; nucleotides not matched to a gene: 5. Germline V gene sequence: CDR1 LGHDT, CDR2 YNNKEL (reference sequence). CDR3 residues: CASRRQGANYEQYF. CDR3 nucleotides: TGTGCCAGCAGGCGACAGGGGGCAAACTACGAGCAGTACTTC.

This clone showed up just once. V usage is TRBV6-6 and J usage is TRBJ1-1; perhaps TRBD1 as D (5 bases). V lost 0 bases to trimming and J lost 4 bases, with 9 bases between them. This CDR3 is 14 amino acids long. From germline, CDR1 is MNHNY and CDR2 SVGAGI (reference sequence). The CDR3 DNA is TGTGCCAGCAGTTACTCGGCGGGGGGCACTGAAGCTTTCTTT. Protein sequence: CASSYSAGGTEAFF.

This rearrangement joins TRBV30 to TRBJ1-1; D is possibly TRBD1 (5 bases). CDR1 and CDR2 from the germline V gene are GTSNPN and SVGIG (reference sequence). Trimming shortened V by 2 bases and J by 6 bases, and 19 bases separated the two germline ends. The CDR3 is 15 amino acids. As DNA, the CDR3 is TGTGCCTGGAGTCCCGCGTTCCGGGCAGGGCCTGAAGCTTTCTTT. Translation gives CAWSPAFRAGPEAFF.

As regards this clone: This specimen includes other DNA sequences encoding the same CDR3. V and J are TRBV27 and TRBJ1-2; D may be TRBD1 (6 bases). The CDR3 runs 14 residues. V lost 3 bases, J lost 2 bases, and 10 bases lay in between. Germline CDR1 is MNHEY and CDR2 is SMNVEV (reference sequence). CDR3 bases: TGTGCCAGCAGTTTTGGTCAGGGGAACTATGGCTACACCTTC. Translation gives CASSFGQGNYGYTF.

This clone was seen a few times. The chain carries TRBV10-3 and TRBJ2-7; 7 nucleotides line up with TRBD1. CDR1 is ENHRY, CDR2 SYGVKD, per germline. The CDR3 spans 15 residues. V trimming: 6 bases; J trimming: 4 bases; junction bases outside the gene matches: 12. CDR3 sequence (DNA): TGTGCCATCAGGGGGGCCGGGACAGCCACGTACGAGCAGTACTTC. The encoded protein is CAIRGAGTATYEQYF.